This T cell receptor beta chain was obtained from a study of vaccination and CD4 T cells after COVID-19. Background on the study: Overlapping spike peptides from SARS-CoV-2, HCoV-NL63, HCoV-OC43 and HCoV-229E served to stimulate the cells. Treatment of control cultures consisted of a CEFX pool, an HIV-1 Nef pool, or no peptide.

The Oncomine TCR Beta short-read assay sequenced DNA from cultured CD4+ T cells. Investigators obtained genomic DNA by extraction from cultured CD4+ T cells. Each CDR3 protein is one row after TCRdb ran MiXCR on the PCR reads. The repertoire has about 9,600 distinct CDR3 sequences, roughly 50% of them found once; the top ten carry roughly 25%. In this sample, this clonotype turned up a few times. The antigen remains unidentified. CDR3 size: 15 residues. Trimming shortened V by 1 base and J by 4 bases, and 16 bases separated the two germline ends. Germline assignment: CDR1 DFQATT and CDR2 SNEGSKA (reference sequence). Treatment defined: roughly 10-day PBMC culture with coronavirus spike peptide pools or control peptides (ViraFEST assay). Ahead of the COVID-19 pandemic (2011-2018), the CD4+ T cells of the unexposed donor were collected. Fresh IL-2 medium replaced half the culture medium on days 3 and 7.

The sequenced material came from CD4+ T cells from blood, cultured in vitro. The TCR comes from a human donor in good health. The rearrangement joins TRBV20-1 to TRBJ1-2; tentative D call: TRBD1 (5 bases). The CDR3 sequence: CSARGERGSSYGYTF. CDR3 bases: TGCAGTGCTAGAGGGGAGCGGGGGAGCAGCTATGGCTACACCTTC.